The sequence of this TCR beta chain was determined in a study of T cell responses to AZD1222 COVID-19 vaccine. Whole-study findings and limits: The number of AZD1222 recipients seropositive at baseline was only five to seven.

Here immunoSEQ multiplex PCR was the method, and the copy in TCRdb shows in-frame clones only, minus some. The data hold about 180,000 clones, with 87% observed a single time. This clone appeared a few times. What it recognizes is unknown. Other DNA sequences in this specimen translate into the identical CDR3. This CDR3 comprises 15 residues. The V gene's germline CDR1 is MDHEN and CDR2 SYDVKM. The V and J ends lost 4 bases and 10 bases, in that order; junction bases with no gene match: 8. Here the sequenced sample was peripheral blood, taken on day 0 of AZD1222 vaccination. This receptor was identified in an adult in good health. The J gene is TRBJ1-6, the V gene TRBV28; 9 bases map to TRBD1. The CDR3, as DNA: TGTGCCAGCAGTTCCTCCGGGACAGGGTACTCACCCCTCCACTTT. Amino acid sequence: CASSSSGTGYSPLHF.